Described below is a single T cell receptor (beta chain) sequence and its context. In the source study's methods: Amplification from reference gene primers served as the basis for estimated nucleated cell counts. TCRdb keeps only in-frame clones here, not all; method: immunoSEQ multiplex PCR. V, J and clone size derive from that table, while D and trimming were established from the DNA sequence. The repertoire holds about 150,000 clones, with 80% to 90% as singletons. This sample was taken from a study of blood T cell repertoires in COVID-19. Across the whole study: Whether acute or convalescent, the COVID-19 samples came from the United States, Italy and Spain. Sample material is recorded as cDNA or gDNA derived from T cells, B-cell-depleted T cells, or PBMCs.

V shed 2 bases and J 7 bases; nucleotides not matched to a gene: 3. Germline lookup yields CDR1 MDHEN and CDR2 SYDVKM. CDR3 size: 13 residues. The TCR originated in a man aged 60 to 75 with active or convalescent COVID-19. V gene TRBV28 combines with J gene TRBJ2-5; 8 positions agree with TRBD2. The material sequenced was peripheral blood. The CDR3 region is CASSLPGGGTQYF. The CDR3 nucleotides are TGTGCCAGCAGTTTACCCGGGGGGGGGACCCAGTACTTC.